This T cell receptor beta chain came from a study of T cells in Graves' hyperthyroidism and ophthalmopathy (dated by TCRdb to between 2017 and 2020). About the investigation overall: Peripheral blood was collected at initial diagnosis, before any treatment. In addition, the study compared T-cell repertoires in thyroid tissue and in blood from 6 or 7 Graves' hyperthyroidism patients. TCR Vbeta CDR3 sequencing of some 140 peripheral blood samples (around 45 ophthalmopathy, 75 to 85 hyperthyroidism and 17 progressor patients) is reported in the paper. Following sampling, methimazole starting at 30 mg daily was given to hyperthyroidism patients, and high-dose intravenous methylprednisolone was given to ophthalmopathy patients. Prospective prediction of ophthalmopathy was tested in an independent validation cohort of 18 to 20 hyperthyroidism patients and 17 patients who later progressed to ophthalmopathy. To identify distinguishing TCR V-J signatures, a discovery cohort of about 95 patients was used, comprising some 45 with Graves' ophthalmopathy and under 60 with stable Graves' hyperthyroidism. The 85 to 100 discovery patients were divided at random into training and test sets in a 7:3 ratio. Overall results and qualifications from the work: In cross-validation, a model built on a 13 V-J signature told ophthalmopathy apart from stable hyperthyroidism with over 85% sensitivity and about 81% specificity, and in testing the same model reached 80%/75%. Sample size was not statistically predetermined, and blinding of investigators to group allocation was not performed. During validation, the model predicted progression to ophthalmopathy a median of roughly 7.1 months ahead of onset, with around 71% sensitivity and roughly 72% specificity. Blood samples also contained most of the expanded thyroid clonotypes (frequency above 0.001), which suggests that blood repertoires may reflect thyroid immune responses.

TCR beta CDR3 regions were amplified from RNA transcripts. The TCR CDR3 was subjected to a first round of RT-PCR using the HTBI primer set and the Qiagen OneStep RT-PCR kit. The libraries were constructed in a second round of multiplex PCR and then size-selected and purified. Libraries were sequenced paired-end with 100 bp reads on an Illumina HiSeq2000. On the study's bioinformatics: Raw data were processed with SOAPnuke, discarding reads with adapters, uncalled bases, mean Phred below 15, or no exact constant-primer or identifier match. COPE v1.2.5 was used to merge the high-quality paired reads, and each unique nucleotide sequence was defined as a clonotype. Clonotypes were aligned to IMGT TRBV, TRBD and TRBJ reference segments using MiTCR v1.1. The analysis was restricted to V-J combinations with a frequency above 0.0001, which together covered 99.2% of the repertoires. A TCS score was defined as the ratio between F50 (clonal expansion) and ExV (chaos), using BLOSUM62-based TCRdist between CDR3 peptides within each V-J. Welch's t-statistics and random forest reduced around 520 V-J features to around 14, which were used in a naive Bayes classifier (R e1071). The public reads were run again by TCRdb, first through fastp at Q25 and then through MiXCR, and only productive beta chains were kept. Every CDR3 protein is listed once, alongside the most common genes and DNA of its rows. None of the V and J calls come from the authors' own analysis; TCRdb made them. This sample comprises about 740,000 distinct CDR3 sequences, about 15% of them detected only once. The ten largest clones represent roughly a tenth of the sample.

Ten or more counts support this clonotype. Its antigen remains unidentified. Per-base quality was not reported, and no clone a single base away is much larger than it. Inclusive of the bounding cysteine and phenylalanine, the CDR3 is 13 residues long. CDR3 DNA is the only sequence kept; it has 39 bases, read in frame from the first base. CDR1 and CDR2 (SGHTA, FQGNSA) derive from the germline V gene. V is cut by 0 bases and J by 4 bases, and the space between the germline ends is 7 bases. A patient counted as having stable Graves' hyperthyroidism if no progression to ophthalmopathy occurred over 18 months of follow-up. Hyperthyroidism patients were aged 18 to 65 years and newly diagnosed, with disease duration of less than 2 months. Patients with uncontrolled infections, other autoimmune diseases, pregnancy or lactation were excluded. Diagnoses were established on the basis of clinical symptoms, serum thyroxine and TRAb, thyroid ultrasound, and orbital computed tomography. Ficoll-Paque density gradient centrifugation was used to isolate PBMCs from approximately 10 ml of fresh peripheral blood. Total RNA was extracted with Trizol reagent, and quality was checked on an Agilent 2100 Bioanalyzer.

Sample: blood. The receptor's source is a woman younger than 30 with Graves' hyperthyroidism. This chain joins TRBV7-2 to TRBJ2-7, with no confident D gene call. The CDR3 protein is CASSLAGRYEQYF. The nucleotide sequence reads TGTGCCAGCAGCTTAGCCGGCAGATACGAGCAGTACTTC.